The 5 T cell receptor beta chains below come from one sample, sequenced in a study of T cells in Graves' hyperthyroidism and ophthalmopathy. From RNA transcripts, TCR beta CDR3 regions were amplified. Using the HTBI primer set, a first-round RT-PCR was run on the TCR CDR3. TCRdb ran MiXCR on the multiplex PCR reads and lists one entry per CDR3 protein. The repertoire holds 550,000 to 650,000 distinct CDR3 sequences, approximately 15% seen once, with under 7% in the top ten. Sequenced input: blood. These receptors were collected from a woman in her thirties with Graves' hyperthyroidism that later progressed to Graves' ophthalmopathy.

There are many counts of this clonotype. The chain couples TRBV20-1 to TRBJ1-2, with a possible D match to TRBD1 (5 bases). The CDR3 extends over 10 amino acids. Looked up from germline, CDR1 is DFQATT and CDR2 is SNEGSKA (reference sequence). The V end was cut by 8 bases, the J end by 6 bases, with 10 bases between. For the CDR3, the DNA is TGCAGTCCTGGGGGGAATGGCTACACCTTC. Translation gives CSPGGNGYTF.

This clonotype has a count of ten or more. The chain carries TRBV30 and TRBJ1-2; D is unclear. This CDR3 spans 15 amino acids. V gave up 2 bases and J gave up 7 bases, with 20 bases separating them. Germline lookup yields CDR1 GTSNPN and CDR2 SVGIG (reference sequence). CDR3: CAWSTTDRPGFGYTF. In nucleotides, the CDR3 is TGTGCCTGGAGTACGACGGACCGTCCCGGTTTTGGCTACACCTTC. The full variable domain, rest sourced from reference TRBV30 and TRBJ1-2, is SQTIHQWPATLVQPVGSPLSLECTVEGTSNPNLYWYRQAAGRGLQLLFYSVGIGQISSEVPQNLSASRPQDRQFILSSKKLLLSDSGFYLCAWSTTDRPGFGYTFGSGTRLTVV.

Many counts were recorded for this clonotype. The rearrangement joins TRBV3-1 to TRBJ2-1, with 11 nucleotides matching TRBD2. The V and J ends lost 0 bases and 6 bases, in that order; junction bases with no gene match: 4. There are 16 residues in the CDR3. Germline CDR1 is LGHDT and CDR2 is YNNKEL (reference sequence). The CDR3 region has the DNA TGTGCCAGCAGCCAAGATTCTACTAGCGGGAGCAATGAGCAGTTCTTC. It is translated as CASSQDSTSGSNEQFF.

In the case of this clonotype: A much larger clone differs from this one at a single base, so this may be a read error. The chain is built from TRBV3-1 and TRBJ2-7; D tentatively fits TRBD1 or TRBD2 (6 bases each). The CDR3 extends over 14 amino acids. CDR1 and CDR2 (germline): LGHDT, YNNKEL (reference sequence). CDR3 nucleotide sequence: TGTGCCAGCGGCCAAAGGGGGGACCCCTACGAGCAGTACTTC. This sequence encodes CASGQRGDPYEQYF.

With respect to this clonotype: With a much larger clone just one base away, this may be a read error. V usage is TRBV19 and J usage is TRBJ2-7; a possible D gene is TRBD2 (6 bases). The V end lost 7 bases, the J end lost 2 bases, and 18 bases lay between the germline ends. The CDR3 is 15 amino acids. CDR1 is LNHDA and CDR2 is SQIVND in the germline V gene (reference sequence). CDR3 DNA: TGTGCCAGTAAGGCACCGCCCTGGGGGGCCTACGAGCAGTACTTC. It codes for CASKAPPWGAYEQYF.